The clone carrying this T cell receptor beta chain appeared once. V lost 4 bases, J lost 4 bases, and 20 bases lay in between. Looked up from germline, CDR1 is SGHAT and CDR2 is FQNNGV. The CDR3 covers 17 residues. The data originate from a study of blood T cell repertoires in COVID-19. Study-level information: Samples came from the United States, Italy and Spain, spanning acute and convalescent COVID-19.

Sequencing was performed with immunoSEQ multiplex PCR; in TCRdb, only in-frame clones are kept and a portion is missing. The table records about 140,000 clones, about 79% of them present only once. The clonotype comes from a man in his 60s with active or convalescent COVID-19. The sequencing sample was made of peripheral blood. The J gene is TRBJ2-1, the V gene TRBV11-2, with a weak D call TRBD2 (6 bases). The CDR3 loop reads CASSSLRGSTHYNEQFF. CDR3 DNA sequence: TGTGCCAGCAGCTCCCTCCGGGGGAGCACACATTACAATGAGCAGTTCTTC. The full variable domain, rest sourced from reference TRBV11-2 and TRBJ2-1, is EAGVAQSPRYKIIEKRQSVAFWCNPISGHATLYWYQQILGQGPKLLIQFQNNGVVDDSQLPKDRFSAERLKGVDSTLKIQPAKLEDSAVYLCASSSLRGSTHYNEQFFGPGTRLTVL.